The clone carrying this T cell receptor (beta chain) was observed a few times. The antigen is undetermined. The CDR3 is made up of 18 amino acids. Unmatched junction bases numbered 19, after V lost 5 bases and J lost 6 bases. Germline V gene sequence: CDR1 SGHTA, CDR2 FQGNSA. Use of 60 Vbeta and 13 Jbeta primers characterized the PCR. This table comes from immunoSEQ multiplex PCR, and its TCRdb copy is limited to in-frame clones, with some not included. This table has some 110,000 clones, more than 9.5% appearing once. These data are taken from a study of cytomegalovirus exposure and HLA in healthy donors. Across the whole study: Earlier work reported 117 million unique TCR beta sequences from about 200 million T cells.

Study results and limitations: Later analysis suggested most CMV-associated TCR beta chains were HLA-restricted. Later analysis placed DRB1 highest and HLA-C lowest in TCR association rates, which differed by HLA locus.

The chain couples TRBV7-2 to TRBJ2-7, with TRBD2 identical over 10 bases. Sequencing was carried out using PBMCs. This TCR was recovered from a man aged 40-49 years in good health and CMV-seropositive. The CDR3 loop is CASSPTSSSGRGGVEQYF. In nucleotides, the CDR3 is TGTGCCAGCAGCCCAACCTCGTCTAGCGGGAGAGGGGGTGTCGAGCAGTACTTC.